The 21 T cell receptor beta chains reported below all come from one sample, sequenced in a study of blood T cell repertoires in COVID-19. Data came from immunoSEQ multiplex PCR; TCRdb stores just in-frame clones and leaves some out. The sample shows 88,000 or so clones, about 85% of them seen only once. The sequenced sample consisted of peripheral blood. These receptor sequences come from a man in his fifties or sixties with acute or convalescent COVID-19.

The CDR3 spells CASSKDRQTKNYNSPLHF. In DNA, the CDR3 is TGTGCCAGCAGCAAGGACAGGCAAACGAAGAACTATAATTCACCCCTCCACTTT. The gene calls are TRBV7-9 and TRBJ1-6, with 7 bases fitting TRBD1. Germline-derived CDR1 and CDR2 are SEHNR and FQNEAQ (reference sequence). There are 18 residues in the CDR3. The trim removed 5 bases at V and 3 bases at J, leaving 13 bases unmatched.

CDR3 bases: TGTGCCATCAGTGAGGGGACAGGGGCTGGCTACACCTTC. Protein product: CAISEGTGAGYTF. The chain carries TRBV10-3 and TRBJ1-2; 10 nucleotides align to TRBD1. The CDR3 consists of 13 residues. V was clipped by 2 bases and J by 7 bases; unmatched bases: 1. Germline-derived CDR1 and CDR2 are ENHRY and SYGVKD.

The DNA for the CDR3 is TGCGCCAGCAGCCAAGGCGGGGGCACAGATACGCAGTATTTT. Translating it yields CASSQGGGTDTQYF. The gene calls are TRBV4-1 and TRBJ2-3, with TRBD2 as a possible D gene (6 bases). This CDR3 contains 14 residues. V shed 1 base and J shed 1 base, with 6 bases lying between them. Germline V lookup: CDR1 MGHRA, CDR2 YSYEKL.

DNA of the CDR3: TGCAGTGCTAGTCGACAGGGCTATGGCTACACCTTC. Amino acids: CSASRQGYGYTF. The chain combines TRBV20-1 with TRBJ1-2; 7 bases fit TRBD1. CDR3 size: 12 residues. J gave up 4 bases and V 3 bases, and 2 bases lay outside the gene matches. Germline-derived CDR1 and CDR2 are DFQATT and SNEGSKA (reference sequence).

The chain combines TRBV3-1 (or the pseudogene TRBV3-2) with TRBJ1-5, with D uncertain. CDR1 is LGHDT, CDR2 YNNKEL, per germline (reference sequence). The V and J ends lost 1 base and 4 bases respectively, with 8 bases between them. This CDR3 comprises 14 residues. The DNA for the CDR3 is TGTGCCAGCAGCCAAGTTCACGCGAATCAGCCCCAGCATTTT. Its protein product is CASSQVHANQPQHF.

A note on this clone: An end of the junction does not agree with germline; a read error may underlie this. DNA of the CDR3: TGTGCTAGCAGCCAGGGGTCGGGAACTAGGGAGACCCAGTACTTC. Translation gives CASSQGSGTRETQYF. This chain links TRBV7-7 with TRBJ2-5; possibly TRBD1 for D (6 bases). The CDR3 sequence is 15 residues long. Germline loops: CDR1 SSHAT, CDR2 FNYEAQ (reference sequence).

V is TRBV2 and J is TRBJ2-1; 14 nucleotides line up with TRBD2. Trimming took 5 bases from V and 5 from J; bases not matched to a gene: 5. This CDR3 contains 16 residues. The germline V gene encodes CDR1 SNHLY and CDR2 FYNNEI. Here the CDR3 DNA reads TGTGCCAGCAGTCTGACTAGCGGGAGGGCCAACAATGAGCAGTTCTTC. Translated, it gives CASSLTSGRANNEQFF. Full variable domain (rest looked up from reference TRBV2 and TRBJ2-1): EPEVTQTPSHQVTQMGQEVILRCVPISNHLYFYWYRQILGQKVEFLVSFYNNEISEKSEIFDDQFSVERPDGSNFTLKIRSTKLEDSAMYFCASSLTSGRANNEQFFGPGTRLTVL.

The V and J genes are TRBV11-2 and TRBJ2-7; 10 bases map to TRBD1. V shed 3 bases and J 6 bases; nucleotides not matched to a gene: 5. Germline V lookup: CDR1 SGHAT, CDR2 FQNNGV. The CDR3 extends over 14 amino acids. DNA of the CDR3: TGTGCCAGCAGCTTCGACAGGGGGCAGCGCGAGCAGTACTTC. The encoded protein is CASSFDRGQREQYF.

This chain uses TRBV7-2 with TRBJ2-7; D may be TRBD2 (6 bases). Germline loops: CDR1 SGHTA, CDR2 FQGNSA. The CDR3 contains 14 residues. V was clipped by 3 bases and J by 4 bases, with 13 bases between them. The CDR3 DNA sequence: TGTGCCAGCAGCTTGAGTAGCGGAAAGTACGAGCAGTACTTC. This gives the protein CASSLSSGKYEQYF.

Comment on this clone: Relative to the germline gene, one junction end is altered; a read error may explain this. The V call is TRBV12-3 or TRBV12-4, the J call TRBJ1-4, with D hard to call. This CDR3 contains 12 residues. The CDR3 coding sequence is TGTGCCAGCAGTTTAGATTCCCGGGTTTTTTATTTT. Translation gives CASSLDSRVFYF.

The rearrangement uses TRBV6-5 and TRBJ1-2; 10 bases align to TRBD1. Germline lookup yields CDR1 MNHEY and CDR2 SVGAGI. The CDR3 is made up of 15 amino acids. J lost 3 bases, V lost 8 bases, and 9 bases had no gene match. CDR3 nucleotides: TGTGCCAGCGGGGGACAGGGGAAAATTTACTATGGCTACACCTTC. Protein: CASGGQGKIYYGYTF.

The chain links TRBV6-5 to TRBJ1-1, with a possible D match to TRBD1 (6 bases). The CDR3 runs to 13 residues. Germline CDR1 is MNHEY and CDR2 is SVGAGI. V lost 7 bases and J lost 4, with 13 bases in between. The CDR3 DNA reads TGTGCCAGCACTCAACAGGGAACCACTGAAGCTTTCTTT. Amino acid sequence: CASTQQGTTEAFF.

This chain links TRBV9 with TRBJ2-2; 7 nucleotides align to TRBD1. The CDR3 has 16 residues. Per germline, CDR1 SGDLS and CDR2 YYNGEE. After removal of 4 bases from V and 6 bases from J, the junction contained 12 bases not matched to a gene. The CDR3 bases are TGTGCCAGCAGCCCCCCAACAGGGGCCCTCGCCGGGGAGCTGTTTTTT. Amino acids: CASSPPTGALAGELFF.

This chain connects TRBV19 to TRBJ2-3, with 8 bases lining up with TRBD1. CDR3 size: 15 residues. V shed 1 base, J shed 0 bases, and the junction held 0 bases outside the gene matches. Germline values: CDR1 LNHDA, CDR2 SQIVND (reference sequence). This CDR3 reads CASSIGDRSTDTQYF. The CDR3 DNA sequence: TGTGCCAGTAGTATAGGGGACAGGAGCACAGATACGCAGTATTTT.

This clone was detected only a few times. The CDR3 DNA sequence: TGTGCCAGCAGTTCTACGGGACAGGGTTCCGAGCAGTACTTC. Translation: CASSSTGQGSEQYF. The V call is TRBV6-2 or TRBV6-3, the J call TRBJ2-7; 9 bases are shared with TRBD1. Looked up from germline, CDR1 is MNHEY and CDR2 is SVGEGT. The V segment lost 4 bases and the J segment 6 bases; nucleotides outside the gene matches: 7. This CDR3 is 14 amino acids long.

V and J are TRBV2 and TRBJ2-5; the match to TRBD2 covers 8 bases. The CDR3 is 15 residues long. V lost 1 base, J lost 5 bases, and 6 bases stayed unmatched. Germline V gives CDR1 SNHLY, CDR2 FYNNEI. As DNA, the CDR3 is TGTGCCAGCAGTGAAGTTTTACTAGCGGACGAGACCCAGTACTTC. Its protein product is CASSEVLLADETQYF. The entire variable domain, with the rest obtained from reference TRBV2 and TRBJ2-5, is as follows: EPEVTQTPSHQVTQMGQEVILRCVPISNHLYFYWYRQILGQKVEFLVSFYNNEISEKSEIFDDQFSVERPDGSNFTLKIRSTKLEDSAMYFCASSEVLLADETQYFGPGTRLLVL.

This clone was detected only once. The chain links TRBV7-2 to TRBJ2-5, with TRBD2 matching 15 bases. V shed 6 bases and J 5 bases; nucleotides not matched to a gene: 10. Germline lookup yields CDR1 SGHTA and CDR2 FQGNSA. The CDR3 consists of 17 residues. This CDR3 is CASSYWTSGGARETQYF. Written as DNA, the CDR3 is TGTGCCAGCAGTTATTGGACTAGCGGGGGGGCCAGGGAGACCCAGTACTTC. Complete variable domain (other parts from reference TRBV7-2 and TRBJ2-5): GAGVSQSPSNKVTEKGKDVELRCDPISGHTALYWYRQSLGQGLEFLIYFQGNSAPDKSGLPSDRFSAERTGGSVSTLTIQRTQQEDSAVYLCASSYWTSGGARETQYFGPGTRLLVL.

This rearrangement joins TRBV27 to TRBJ2-1; 7 bases line up with TRBD2. The CDR3 totals 14 residues. Germline loops: CDR1 MNHEY, CDR2 SMNVEV (reference sequence). CDR3 loop: CATQFNPGGNEQFF. The DNA for the CDR3 is TGTGCTACTCAGTTTAATCCGGGAGGCAATGAGCAGTTCTTC.

The J gene is TRBJ1-1, the V gene TRBV9; the D gene is possibly TRBD1 (6 bases). Germline V gives CDR1 SGDLS, CDR2 YYNGEE. CDR3 length equals 14 residues. V was shortened by 0 bases and J by 4 bases, with 10 bases between the two germline ends. CDR3 nucleotide sequence: TGTGCCAGCAGCGTAGCTGTGGGGGCCACTGAAGCTTTCTTT. It translates to CASSVAVGATEAFF.

Many counts were recorded for this clone. The chain recombines TRBV27 with TRBJ1-2, with 7 bases matching TRBD1. The CDR3 spans 15 residues. The V gene end was trimmed by 2 bases and the J gene end by 2 bases; junction bases not matched to a gene: 5. CDR1 and CDR2 from the germline V gene are MNHEY and SMNVEV (reference sequence). In nucleotides, the CDR3 is TGTGCCAGCAGTTTAGAGGGGGCGCCGAACTATGGCTACACCTTC. It codes for CASSLEGAPNYGYTF.

The V call is TRBV19, the J call TRBJ2-3, with 14 bases identical to TRBD2. Germline CDR1 and CDR2: LNHDA and SQIVND (reference sequence). V shed 0 bases and J 3 bases; nucleotides not matched to a gene: 2. This CDR3 contains 17 residues. CDR3 amino acids: CASSIETSGGATDTQYF. DNA for the CDR3: TGTGCCAGTAGTATAGAGACTAGCGGGGGGGCTACAGATACGCAGTATTTT.